This section outlines one TCR beta chain sequence together with its context. The antigen remains undetermined. The source of the sample is a study of T-cell reconstitution after alpha-beta-depleted transplantation in children. Study-level results: T-cell counts and diversity at one year following transplant were attributed mainly to newly produced T cells. Roughly two months post-transplant, alpha-beta T cells reportedly originated from several hundred graft clones that had expanded. Surviving recipient T cells and thymic progenitors accounted for the high day-60 TCRbeta diversity observed in some patients.

Germline CDR1 reads DFQATT; CDR2 reads SNEGSKA (reference sequence). CDR3 size: 13 residues. The junction had 3 bases not matched to a gene; V was cut back by 6 bases and J by 1 base. Preparation of the TCRbeta library used unique molecular identifiers. TCRdb itself ran the PCR reads through MiXCR, one entry per CDR3 protein. The table includes about 120,000 distinct CDR3 sequences, roughly 23% detected once. Sample: PBMCs, mostly from graft donor cells, taken 180 days after TCRalphabeta/CD19-depleted stem cell transplant. The TCR sequence derives from a male patient aged 2 to 9 who had a stem cell transplant for chronic granulomatous disease, so the T cells may come from the graft donor. The gene calls are TRBV20-1 and TRBJ2-1, with TRBD2 matching 7 bases. This chain's CDR3 is CSALAASYNEQFF. In nucleotides, the CDR3 is TGCAGTGCCCTAGCGGCTTCCTACAATGAGCAGTTCTTC.